These 25 T cell receptor beta chains were sequenced from one sample in a study of T cell responses to AZD1222 COVID-19 vaccine. Data came from immunoSEQ multiplex PCR; TCRdb stores just in-frame clones and leaves some out. The table has just over 150,000 clones, 90% seen once. The sequencing here drew on peripheral blood, taken on day 0 of AZD1222 vaccination. These receptor sequences come from an adult in good health.

This clone was picked up one time. The gene calls are TRBV7-8 and TRBJ2-1, with 7 bases identical to TRBD1. CDR3 length: 16 residues. Germline V gives CDR1 SGHVS, CDR2 FQNEAQ. The junction had 12 bases not matched to a gene; V was cut back by 5 bases and J by 5 bases. For the CDR3, the DNA is TGTGCCAGCAGCACCGTCCGAGGGGGCGTCCACAATGAGCAGTTCTTC. Its translation: CASSTVRGGVHNEQFF.

The chain joins TRBV30 to TRBJ1-1; D gene unclear. The V gene's germline CDR1 is GTSNPN and CDR2 SVGIG (reference sequence). V dropped 3 bases and J dropped 0 bases, with 14 bases sitting between them. CDR3 length: 15 residues. In nucleotides, the CDR3 is TGTGCCTGGAGCCTGGAGACATCCATGAACACTGAAGCTTTCTTT. Translation gives CAWSLETSMNTEAFF. The full variable domain, with the rest looked up from reference TRBV30 and TRBJ1-1, is SQTIHQWPATLVQPVGSPLSLECTVEGTSNPNLYWYRQAAGRGLQLLFYSVGIGQISSEVPQNLSASRPQDRQFILSSKKLLLSDSGFYLCAWSLETSMNTEAFFGQGTRLTVV.

This chain joins TRBV28 and TRBJ1-5; D may be TRBD1 (5 bases). Trimming removed 3 bases from V and 4 bases from J, with 19 bases in between. This CDR3 has 17 amino acids. Looked up from germline, CDR1 is MDHEN and CDR2 is SYDVKM. DNA for the CDR3: TGTGCCAGCAGTTTGTTACGGGGCACGGGGCCTAATCAGCCCCAGCATTTT. Protein: CASSLLRGTGPNQPQHF. The full variable domain, its missing parts supplied by reference TRBV28 and TRBJ1-5, is DVKVTQSSRYLVKRTGEKVFLECVQDMDHENMFWYRQDPGLGLRLIYFSYDVKMKEKGDIPEGYSVSREKKERFSLILESASTNQTSMYLCASSLLRGTGPNQPQHFGDGTRLSIL.

In this sample, this clone turned up once. J is TRBJ2-5 and V is TRBV27; D not certain. The V end was cut by 6 bases, the J end by 9 bases, with 29 bases between. Looked up from germline, CDR1 is MNHEY and CDR2 is SMNVEV (reference sequence). The CDR3 runs 17 residues. The chain's CDR3 is CASSLTHTDGSQGAQYF. The CDR3 DNA is TGTGCCAGCAGCTTAACGCACACGGACGGCTCTCAAGGAGCCCAGTACTTC.

CDR3 residues: CASSYYGQGAAGYTF. The DNA of the CDR3 is TGTGCCAGCAGTTACTATGGACAGGGGGCGGCTGGCTACACCTTC. This chain connects TRBV6-2 or TRBV6-3 to TRBJ1-2; 11 positions agree with TRBD1. CDR1 MNHEY and CDR2 SVGEGT come from the germline V gene. J gave up 7 bases and V 1 base, and 5 bases lay outside the gene matches. The CDR3 is made up of 15 amino acids.

This clone came up once. The chain joins TRBV27 to TRBJ1-5; the match to TRBD1 covers 11 bases. The CDR3 extends over 19 amino acids. Germline V gives CDR1 MNHEY, CDR2 SMNVEV (reference sequence). V was clipped by 1 base and J by 2 bases; unmatched bases: 10. The CDR3 DNA reads TGTGCCAGCAGTTTATTAGGGGACAGGGGGATACAAGGCAATCAGCCCCAGCATTTT. Its protein product is CASSLLGDRGIQGNQPQHF.

The chain employs TRBV27 and TRBJ2-3, with a possible D match to TRBD2 (6 bases). Between the trimmed V and J ends, which lost 6 bases and 0 bases, there was a span of 13 bases. There are 15 residues in the CDR3. Germline CDR1 MNHEY, CDR2 SMNVEV (reference sequence). The CDR3 spells CASSRGTLSTDTQYF. The CDR3 region has the DNA TGTGCCAGCAGCCGCGGGACCCTTAGCACAGATACGCAGTATTTT.

The chain joins TRBV6-6 to TRBJ1-5, with D tentatively TRBD1 (5 bases). V was cut by 5 bases and J by 0 bases, with 14 bases left in between. The CDR3 covers 16 residues. CDR1 and CDR2 from the germline V gene are MNHNY and SVGAGI (reference sequence). The CDR3 region is CASSPPTAYSNQPQHF. CDR3 nucleotide sequence: TGTGCCAGCAGTCCCCCGACAGCTTATAGCAATCAGCCCCAGCATTTT.

The chain uses TRBV6-5 and TRBJ1-4; 9 bases map to TRBD1. The CDR3 is 14 amino acids. The junction had 4 bases not matched to a gene; V was cut back by 5 bases and J by 6 bases. Germline V gene lookup returns CDR1 MNHEY and CDR2 SVGAGI. The CDR3: CASSTTGGDEKLFF. CDR3 coding DNA: TGTGCCAGCAGTACAACAGGGGGCGATGAAAAACTGTTTTTT.

This clone has only one observation. The rearrangement joins TRBV12-5 to TRBJ1-2; TRBD1 might be the D (5 bases). CDR3 length: 13 amino acids. CDR1 LGHNT and CDR2 FRNRAP come from the germline V gene. V lost 7 bases, J lost 4 bases, and 13 bases lay in between. Here the CDR3 DNA reads TGTGCTAGTGCCTCGGCAGGGTTCTATGGCTACACCTTC. It codes for CASASAGFYGYTF.

This chain uses TRBV6-5 with TRBJ1-3; the D is unclear. The CDR3 covers 11 residues. Germline V gene data show CDR1 as MNHEY and CDR2 as SVGAGI. Trimming cost V 8 bases and J 3 bases, with 5 bases left between them. The CDR3 is CASLGGNTIYF. In DNA form, the CDR3 reads TGTGCCAGCCTTGGTGGAAACACCATATATTTT.

The rearrangement uses TRBV5-4 and TRBJ2-1; no firm D call. The CDR3 covers 14 residues. The V end lost 4 bases, the J end lost 4 bases, and 12 bases lay between the germline ends. Germline loops: CDR1 SGHNT, CDR2 YYREEE (reference sequence). The DNA for the CDR3 is TGTGCCAGCAGCCCTCGGACGTCATACAATGAGCAGTTCTTC. It yields the protein CASSPRTSYNEQFF.

The DNA of the CDR3 is TGTGCCAGCAACCCCCCAGTTGTAGGCACAGATACGCAGTATTTT. It is translated as CASNPPVVGTDTQYF. V gene TRBV28 combines with J gene TRBJ2-3; D uncertain. The CDR3 covers 15 residues. The V gene lost 7 bases and the J gene lost 1 base, with 15 bases spanning the gap. Germline V lookup: CDR1 MDHEN, CDR2 SYDVKM.

The chain joins TRBV10-3 to TRBJ2-3; D is ambiguous. Per the germline V gene, CDR1 is ENHRY and CDR2 is SYGVKD. The CDR3 is made up of 15 amino acids. Deletions cut 3 bases from V and 0 bases from J, with 10 bases between. The CDR3: CAISDGGGSTDTQYF. In DNA form, the CDR3 reads TGTGCCATCAGTGATGGTGGCGGTAGCACAGATACGCAGTATTTT.

This sequence joins TRBV5-1 and TRBJ1-2; D may be TRBD1 (6 bases). The V gene's germline CDR1 is SGHRS and CDR2 YFSETQ. V was cut by 8 bases and J by 5 bases, with 19 bases left in between. This CDR3 has 14 amino acids. The CDR3 spells CASQPFGTTYGYTF. The CDR3 DNA follows: TGCGCCAGTCAGCCCTTCGGGACAACGTATGGCTACACCTTC.

The V and J genes are TRBV9 and TRBJ1-1; D ambiguous. Germline-derived CDR1 and CDR2 are SGDLS and YYNGEE. This CDR3 is 14 amino acids long. V lost 1 base, J lost 1 base, and 8 bases lay in between. CDR3: CASSVTTRNTEAFF. In DNA form, the CDR3 reads TGTGCCAGCAGCGTAACCACTCGGAACACTGAAGCTTTCTTT. Full variable domain (missing parts from reference TRBV9 and TRBJ1-1): DSGVTQTPKHLITATGQRVTLRCSPRSGDLSVYWYQQSLDQGLQFLIQYYNGEERAKGNILERFSAQQFPDLHSELNLSSLELGDSALYFCASSVTTRNTEAFFGQGTRLTVV.

The genes are TRBV7-8 and TRBJ1-3; weak D call: TRBD1 (5 bases). V was cut by 0 bases and J by 6 bases, with 18 bases left in between. This CDR3 contains 17 residues. Germline V gene data show CDR1 as SGHVS and CDR2 as FQNEAQ. The CDR3 DNA reads as TGTGCCAGCAGCTTAGCGATCAGGGCAAGTGATGCAAACACCATATATTTT. Amino acids: CASSLAIRASDANTIYF.

A word on this clone: The identical CDR3 is also encoded by other nucleotide sequences in the sample. The chain is built from TRBV18 and TRBJ2-7; maybe TRBD2 (5 bases). The CDR3 consists of 13 residues. Trimming took off 3 bases at V and 2 bases at J, with 8 bases between the two ends. Germline CDR1 and CDR2: KGHSH and LQKENI. The CDR3 here is CASSPGSTYEQYF. In nucleotides, the CDR3 is TGTGCCAGCTCACCGGGGAGTACCTACGAGCAGTACTTC.

V usage is TRBV5-1 and J usage is TRBJ1-5; D perhaps matches TRBD1 (5 bases). This CDR3 comprises 14 residues. Trimming cost V 4 bases and J 1 base, with 9 bases left between them. Germline loops: CDR1 SGHRS, CDR2 YFSETQ. The CDR3 loop is CASSARQSNQPQHF. The CDR3 nucleotides read TGCGCCAGCAGCGCGAGACAGAGCAATCAGCCCCAGCATTTT.

This chain connects TRBV19 to TRBJ2-2, with 8 bases that match TRBD2. Germline trimming cut 5 bases from V and 7 bases from J; bases unmatched to any gene: 6. Germline-derived CDR1 and CDR2 are LNHDA and SQIVND (reference sequence). The CDR3 consists of 14 residues. The CDR3 is CASSQLAVGGELFF. The CDR3 DNA sequence: TGTGCCAGTAGTCAACTAGCGGTGGGCGGGGAGCTGTTTTTT.

J is TRBJ2-3 and V is TRBV3-1 (or the pseudogene TRBV3-2); TRBD2 agrees at 8 bases. The length of the CDR3 is 19 residues. Germline CDR1 is LGHDT and CDR2 is YNNKEL (reference sequence). V lost 0 bases and J lost 1; bases outside the gene matches: 12. CDR3 bases: TGTGCCAGCAGCCAAGATTGGTCCAGGGGACTAGAGGGCACAGATACGCAGTATTTT. As protein: CASSQDWSRGLEGTDTQYF.

The V gene is TRBV19, the J gene TRBJ1-5; unclear D gene. V shed 7 bases and J shed 0 bases, with 10 bases lying between them. Looked up from germline, CDR1 is LNHDA and CDR2 is SQIVND (reference sequence). This CDR3 contains 14 residues. CDR3 protein: CASTGPYSNQPQHF. The CDR3 DNA is TGTGCCAGTACCGGACCCTATAGCAATCAGCCCCAGCATTTT.

The chain combines TRBV5-1 with TRBJ2-2; D gene uncertain. This CDR3 is 13 amino acids long. The V and J ends lost 2 bases and 3 bases respectively, with 5 bases between them. CDR1 is SGHRS, CDR2 YFSETQ, per germline. CDR3 amino acids: CASSFAHTGELFF. The CDR3 nucleotides are TGCGCCAGCAGCTTCGCACACACCGGGGAGCTGTTTTTT.

The chain recombines TRBV6-5 with TRBJ2-7; D is perhaps TRBD1 (6 bases). Germline CDR1 reads MNHEY; CDR2 reads SVGAGI. Trimming removed 6 bases at V and 3 bases at J, with 12 bases between. The CDR3 has 13 residues. DNA for the CDR3: TGTGCCAGCAGCAGGGGTGTATTCTACGAGCAGTACTTC. Its translation is CASSRGVFYEQYF.

The CDR3 here is CASSLEGGTDTQYF. CDR3 sequence (DNA): TGCGCCAGCAGCTTGGAGGGGGGCACAGATACGCAGTATTTT. The chain joins TRBV5-1 to TRBJ2-3; D is possibly TRBD1 (6 bases). CDR3 length: 14 amino acids. Between the trimmed V and J ends, which lost 0 bases and 1 base, there was a span of 6 bases. Germline CDR1 reads SGHRS; CDR2 reads YFSETQ.